The rows below give T cell receptor beta chains drawn from one sample of a study of shared clonotypes between healthy human individuals. Produced via immunoSEQ multiplex PCR; TCRdb's table is partial and in-frame only. The data contain around 500,000 clones, around 75% of them singletons. Input material: PBMCs. The receptors derive from a woman in her thirties or forties in good health. Some clones in this sample may be carry-over from other donors' samples. Each CDR3 is given with its conserved first and last residue. The D gene is left open where the match is weak. Size values are once, few and many counts, or a class for expanded clones, and some rows have none.

TRBV6-1	NA	TRBJ2-2	TRBD2	CASSVRLAGEELFF	TGTGCCAGCAGCGTTAGACTAGCGGGCGAGGAGCTGTTTTTT
TRBV18	NA	TRBJ1-2	NA	CASSPLPIRGRSEGYTF	TGTGCCAGCTCACCACTCCCTATCAGGGGAAGGAGTGAAGGCTACACCTTC
TRBV9	NA	TRBJ2-3	TRBD2	CASSAQTSGGLDTQYF	TGTGCCAGCAGCGCCCAGACTAGCGGGGGTTTAGATACGCAGTATTTT
TRBV9	NA	TRBJ1-1	NA	CASSVEGMNTEAFF	TGTGCCAGCAGCGTAGAAGGGATGAACACTGAAGCTTTCTTT
TRBV9	once	TRBJ2-2	TRBD1	CASSAKGQANTGELFF	TGTGCCAGCAGCGCCAAGGGACAGGCGAACACCGGGGAGCTGTTTTTT
TRBV10-3	NA	TRBJ1-5	TRBD1	CAISESRGDQPQHF	TGTGCCATCAGTGAGTCCAGGGGGGATCAGCCCCAGCATTTT
TRBV14	NA	TRBJ2-7	NA	CASSQGNSYEQYF	TGTGCCAGCAGCCAAGGTAACTCCTACGAGCAGTACTTC
TRBV28	NA	TRBJ2-7	TRBD1	CASSWVGGRTGEPIRYGEQYF	TGTGCCAGCAGTTGGGTCGGAGGAAGGACAGGGGAGCCCATCCGGTATGGGGAGCAGTACTTC
TRBV27	NA	TRBJ1-4	TRBD1	CASSFLTGVVTNEKLFF	TGTGCCAGCAGTTTTCTAACAGGGGTGGTTACTAATGAAAAACTGTTTTTT
TRBV14	NA	TRBJ2-6	TRBD1	CASSPQGARGANVLTF	TGTGCCAGCAGCCCACAGGGGGCAAGGGGGGCCAACGTCCTGACTTTC